These 5 T cell receptor beta chains were sequenced from one sample in a study of a mutant IDH1 vaccine in newly diagnosed glioma. Sequencing was performed with immunoSEQ multiplex PCR; in TCRdb, only in-frame clones are kept and a portion is missing. There are around 76,000 clones in the sample; roughly 85% occur only once, and roughly 0.74% lies in the top ten. Time point defined: week 23, last vaccination. It was 300 ug of mutant IDH1 20-mer peptide that made up each vaccine dose, given with topical imiquimod. Their antigen targets remain unknown. Source: PBMCs, taken from a glioma patient whose treatment included an IDH1 peptide vaccine. The source of these receptors is a woman in her 50s with glioma.

The chain has TRBV18 and TRBJ1-1, with D tentatively TRBD1 (5 bases). Germline CDR1 is KGHSH and CDR2 is LQKENI. V lost 2 bases and J lost 1, with 5 bases in between. The CDR3 is 13 amino acids. The CDR3 sequence: CASSPGGNTEAFF. CDR3 sequence (DNA): TGTGCCAGCTCACCAGGGGGGAACACTGAAGCTTTCTTT.

The chain is built from TRBV6-1 and TRBJ2-7; unclear D gene. V shed 2 bases and J shed 0 bases, with 11 bases lying between them. CDR1 is MNHNS and CDR2 is SASEGT in the germline V gene. The CDR3 has 15 residues. The CDR3 nucleotides are TGTGCCAGCAGTGAAAGGGCAGCTCCCTCCTACGAGCAGTACTTC. Its protein product is CASSERAAPSYEQYF.

The gene calls are TRBV6-6 and TRBJ2-5; TRBD1 agrees at 8 bases. With 6 bases clipped from V and 5 bases from J, the junction kept 5 bases outside the gene matches. Germline CDR1 MNHNY, CDR2 SVGAGI (reference sequence). The CDR3 spans 13 residues. The chain's CDR3 is CASRDRGEETQYF. CDR3 DNA sequence: TGTGCCAGCAGAGACAGGGGCGAGGAGACCCAGTACTTC.

The rearrangement links TRBV27 to TRBJ2-7, with D perhaps TRBD1 (5 bases). CDR1 and CDR2 from the germline V gene are MNHEY and SMNVEV (reference sequence). The CDR3 runs to 14 residues. Trimming left V 3 bases short and J 5 bases short, with 14 bases between. CDR3 sequence: CASSFWGPKDEQYF. The DNA for the CDR3 is TGTGCCAGCAGTTTTTGGGGCCCGAAGGACGAGCAGTACTTC.

The genes are TRBV11-2 and TRBJ2-1; the D is unclear. The V gene lost 2 bases and the J gene lost 1 base, with 9 bases spanning the gap. CDR1 is SGHAT, CDR2 FQNNGV, per germline. The CDR3 runs to 15 residues. Here the CDR3 reads CASSLQVKSYNEQFF. Written as DNA, the CDR3 is TGTGCCAGCAGCTTACAAGTGAAGTCCTACAATGAGCAGTTCTTC. The complete variable domain, with remaining parts taken from reference TRBV11-2 and TRBJ2-1, reads EAGVAQSPRYKIIEKRQSVAFWCNPISGHATLYWYQQILGQGPKLLIQFQNNGVVDDSQLPKDRFSAERLKGVDSTLKIQPAKLEDSAVYLCASSLQVKSYNEQFFGPGTRLTVL.